This T cell receptor beta chain was captured in a study of T cells after posttransplantation cyclophosphamide. Control samples came 1 year after myeloablative marrow transplants with methotrexate plus calcineurin inhibitor. CDR3 length: 14 residues. The trim removed 2 bases at V and 6 bases at J, leaving 4 bases unmatched. Germline-derived CDR1 and CDR2 are MNHEY and SMNVEV (reference sequence). TCRdb's copy holds only in-frame clones and misses some; the assay was immunoSEQ multiplex PCR. The sample yields some 21,000 clones, around 89% seen once. The clonotype comes from a female patient in her 30s who received an allogeneic stem cell transplant from an unrelated donor, was CMV-positive, and had acute and chronic GVHD. Some of the T cells might come from the graft donor. The input for sequencing was PBMCs, taken just over 350 days after allogeneic stem cell transplant with calcineurin inhibitor and methotrexate. The gene calls are TRBV27 and TRBJ2-1; 7 bases map to TRBD2. The CDR3 DNA sequence: TGTGCCAGCAGTTTAAGCGGGACTTTCAATGAGCAGTTCTTC. Protein: CASSLSGTFNEQFF.